These 16 T cell receptor beta chains originate from one sample sequenced in a study of shared clonotypes between healthy human individuals. Libraries were prepared by immunoSEQ multiplex PCR; TCRdb keeps only in-frame clonotypes and omits some of them. The sample carries more than 500,000 clones, approximately 95% recorded once. Sequenced input: naive CD4+ T cells sorted from blood. Regarding subset: CD45RA+ positively selected. Receptors originate from a woman younger than 45 in good health.

This clone was recorded only once. The chain carries TRBV9 and TRBJ2-2, with D hard to call. In germline, CDR1 is SGDLS, CDR2 YYNGEE. Trimming cost V 0 bases and J 0 bases, with 6 bases left between them. The CDR3 spans 15 residues. CDR3 DNA: TGTGCCAGCAGCGTAGGGGCTCCGAACACCGGGGAGCTGTTTTTT. Encoded protein: CASSVGAPNTGELFF. The full variable domain, completed using reference TRBV9 and TRBJ2-2, is DSGVTQTPKHLITATGQRVTLRCSPRSGDLSVYWYQQSLDQGLQFLIQYYNGEERAKGNILERFSAQQFPDLHSELNLSSLELGDSALYFCASSVGAPNTGELFFGEGSRLTVL.

This sequence joins TRBV9 and TRBJ2-7; 9 bases fit TRBD1. CDR1 and CDR2 from the germline V gene are SGDLS and YYNGEE. CDR3 size: 14 residues. V was pared by 4 bases and J by 6 bases, with 8 bases of the junction left unmatched. CDR3 nucleotides: TGTGCCAGCAGCTCCCGGGACAGGGCAGCCGAGCAGTACTTC. It yields the protein CASSSRDRAAEQYF. The variable domain in full, completed from reference TRBV9 and TRBJ2-7, reads DSGVTQTPKHLITATGQRVTLRCSPRSGDLSVYWYQQSLDQGLQFLIQYYNGEERAKGNILERFSAQQFPDLHSELNLSSLELGDSALYFCASSSRDRAAEQYFGPGTRLTVT.

Details on this clone: The same CDR3 can be traced to other DNA sequences in this sample. This chain connects TRBV9 to TRBJ2-3; D uncertain. The V gene lost 0 bases and the J gene lost 4 bases, with 3 bases spanning the gap. The V gene's germline CDR1 is SGDLS and CDR2 YYNGEE. CDR3 length equals 12 residues. The CDR3 DNA reads as TGTGCCAGCAGCGTAGGGGCAGATACGCAGTATTTT. This encodes CASSVGADTQYF. The full variable domain, with the rest looked up from reference TRBV9 and TRBJ2-3, is DSGVTQTPKHLITATGQRVTLRCSPRSGDLSVYWYQQSLDQGLQFLIQYYNGEERAKGNILERFSAQQFPDLHSELNLSSLELGDSALYFCASSVGADTQYFGPGTRLTVL.

The gene calls are TRBV18 and TRBJ2-7, with D possibly being TRBD2 (6 bases). V was shortened by 4 bases and J by 0 bases, with 13 bases between the two germline ends. The CDR3 loop spans 15 amino acids. Germline loops: CDR1 KGHSH, CDR2 LQKENI. For the CDR3, the DNA is TGTGCCAGCTCACGCGGACCGACTAGCTCCTACGAGCAGTACTTC. Translating gives CASSRGPTSSYEQYF.

The chain joins TRBV28 to TRBJ2-3, with D possibly being TRBD2 (6 bases). Trimming cost V 3 bases and J 6 bases, with 16 bases left between them. The V gene's germline CDR1 is MDHEN and CDR2 SYDVKM. The CDR3 covers 15 residues. CDR3 protein: CASSLDGKGLDTQYF. The CDR3 DNA sequence: TGTGCCAGCAGTTTGGACGGAAAGGGACTCGATACGCAGTATTTT. Full variable domain (remainder filled in from reference TRBV28 and TRBJ2-3): DVKVTQSSRYLVKRTGEKVFLECVQDMDHENMFWYRQDPGLGLRLIYFSYDVKMKEKGDIPEGYSVSREKKERFSLILESASTNQTSMYLCASSLDGKGLDTQYFGPGTRLTVL.

This clone was recorded once. The chain links TRBV10-3 to TRBJ2-7, with no clear D. Deletions cut 4 bases from V and 1 base from J, with 23 bases between. The CDR3 is 18 residues long. Per the germline V gene, CDR1 is ENHRY and CDR2 is SYGVKD. Here the CDR3 reads CAISASLLSGTISYEQYF. The CDR3 DNA sequence: TGTGCCATCAGTGCCAGCCTCCTGTCGGGTACAATATCCTACGAGCAGTACTTC.

The CDR3 reads CASSSPGLSYEQYF. The CDR3 coding sequence is TGTGCCAGCAGTTCGCCGGGACTTTCCTACGAGCAGTACTTC. V usage is TRBV27 and J usage is TRBJ2-7; tentatively, D is TRBD2 (6 bases). Deletions cut 4 bases from V and 1 base from J, with 11 bases between. Germline V gene data show CDR1 as MNHEY and CDR2 as SMNVEV (reference sequence). The CDR3 is 14 residues long.

The J gene is TRBJ2-7, the V gene TRBV28; the match to TRBD1 covers 9 bases. V lost 10 bases to trimming and J lost 6 bases; unmatched junction nucleotides: 13. The CDR3 runs 14 residues. Germline CDR1 and CDR2: MDHEN and SYDVKM. The CDR3 here is CATDDRGSAVEQYF. For the CDR3, the DNA is TGTGCCACCGATGACAGGGGGTCAGCGGTCGAGCAGTACTTC.

This rearrangement joins TRBV28 to TRBJ2-7; 7 bases match TRBD1. The ends lost 6 bases at V and 3 bases at J; junction bases unmatched: 8. The germline V gene encodes CDR1 MDHEN and CDR2 SYDVKM. This CDR3 spans 14 amino acids. The CDR3, as DNA: TGTGCCAGCAGACCACAGTCAGGGGGCTACGAGCAGTACTTC. Translating it yields CASRPQSGGYEQYF.

This clone showed up just once. CDR3 loop: CSARAGETQYF. For the CDR3, the DNA is TGCAGTGCGCGGGCCGGGGAGACCCAGTACTTC. V and J are TRBV20-1 and TRBJ2-5; D might be TRBD2 (5 bases). This CDR3 spans 11 amino acids. The germline V and J ends were trimmed by 6 bases and 5 bases, with 10 bases remaining between them. The germline V gene encodes CDR1 DFQATT and CDR2 SNEGSKA (reference sequence).

The rearrangement joins TRBV25-1 to TRBJ1-2; D is unclear. Trimming cost V 2 bases and J 4 bases, with 5 bases left between them. Germline V CDR1 and CDR2: MGHDK, SYGVNS. The CDR3 is 12 residues long. CDR3 region: CASSEPGYGYTF. The DNA of the CDR3 is TGTGCCAGCAGTGAACCCGGCTATGGCTACACCTTC.

This chain connects TRBV28 to TRBJ2-1, with 13 bases aligning to TRBD2. The CDR3 has 16 amino acids. Germline CDR1 MDHEN, CDR2 SYDVKM. The V segment lost 8 bases and the J segment 0 bases; nucleotides outside the gene matches: 4. CDR3: CASRRTSGSSYNEQFF. CDR3 bases: TGTGCCAGCCGGCGGACTAGCGGGAGCTCCTACAATGAGCAGTTCTTC.

The V call is TRBV7-3, the J call TRBJ2-1; 8 bases match TRBD2. Trimming took 6 bases from V and 6 from J; bases not matched to a gene: 7. CDR1 and CDR2 from the germline V gene are SGHTA and FQGTGA. This CDR3 has 14 residues. The CDR3 DNA reads TGTGCCAGCAGTCAGAGCGGGAGTCTCAATGAGCAGTTCTTC. Encoded protein: CASSQSGSLNEQFF.

The V gene is TRBV11-1, the J gene TRBJ2-1; D not certain. Per germline, CDR1 SGHAT and CDR2 FQDESV (reference sequence). The germline V and J ends were trimmed by 4 bases and 4 bases, with 8 bases remaining between them. CDR3 length: 13 residues. The CDR3 region is CASSSHLYNEQFF. The CDR3 DNA sequence: TGTGCCAGCAGCTCCCATCTATACAATGAGCAGTTCTTC.

This clone is a singleton in its sample. The chain combines TRBV6-1 with TRBJ2-4; D is ambiguous. Germline CDR1 reads MNHNS; CDR2 reads SASEGT. Trimming removed 4 bases from V and 0 bases from J, with 10 bases in between. There are 15 residues in the CDR3. The CDR3 sequence: CASSGARIAKNIQYF. CDR3 DNA sequence: TGTGCCAGCAGTGGGGCCAGGATAGCCAAAAACATTCAGTACTTC.

V usage is TRBV5-1 and J usage is TRBJ2-1; TRBD2 aligns across 11 bases. Germline CDR1 is SGHRS and CDR2 is YFSETQ. V lost 0 bases to trimming and J lost 7 bases; unmatched junction nucleotides: 6. This CDR3 is built from 16 residues. The CDR3 DNA reads as TGCGCCAGCAGCTTGGGGCTAGCGGGAGGTTGGAATGAGCAGTTCTTC. This translates into CASSLGLAGGWNEQFF. The whole variable domain, filled in from reference TRBV5-1 and TRBJ2-1, reads KAGVTQTPRYLIKTRGQQVTLSCSPISGHRSVSWYQQTPGQGLQFLFEYFSETQRNKGNFPGRFSGRQFSNSRSEMNVSTLELGDSALYLCASSLGLAGGWNEQFFGPGTRLTVL.